These 14 T cell receptor beta chains were all obtained from the same sample, sequenced in a study of OX40 agonist ivuxolimab in advanced cancers. Sequencing used immunoSEQ multiplex PCR; TCRdb keeps in-frame clones, though not all of them. The sample includes tens of thousands of clones, 91% of them seen just once. The sample consisted of CD4+ or CD8+ T cells sorted from blood, taken in a trial of the OX40 agonist ivuxolimab. The receptor set was obtained from an adult with an advanced solid tumor such as melanoma, head and neck, liver or kidney cancer.

The V and J genes are TRBV15 and TRBJ2-1, with D perhaps matching TRBD2 (7 bases). The CDR3 runs to 16 residues. Trimming cost V 1 base and J 6 bases, with 16 bases left between them. CDR1 LNHNV and CDR2 YYDKDF come from the germline V gene (reference sequence). CDR3 loop: CATSRGGRGALNEQFF. In DNA, the CDR3 is TGTGCCACCAGCAGAGGGGGCCGGGGGGCCCTCAATGAGCAGTTCTTC.

V gene TRBV28 combines with J gene TRBJ2-7; 10 nucleotides line up with TRBD2. Per germline, CDR1 MDHEN and CDR2 SYDVKM. This CDR3 contains 15 residues. Trimming took 3 bases from V and 7 from J; bases not matched to a gene: 9. For the CDR3, the DNA is TGTGCCAGCAGTTTCCCCCTAGCGGGAGTAGGGGAGCAGTACTTC. Protein sequence: CASSFPLAGVGEQYF.

The rearrangement links TRBV2 to TRBJ2-7; D unresolved. V gave up 5 bases and J gave up 4 bases, with 15 bases separating them. The CDR3 spans 14 residues. The V gene's germline CDR1 is SNHLY and CDR2 FYNNEI. Written as DNA, the CDR3 is TGTGCCAGCAGTCCGAACCTAGGGCCTTACGAGCAGTACTTC. Its protein is CASSPNLGPYEQYF.

Regarding this clone: A junction end diverges from the germline sequence, so it may reflect a read error. J is TRBJ1-1 and V is TRBV9; D possibly corresponds to TRBD1 (6 bases). CDR1 SGDLS and CDR2 YYNGEE come from the germline V gene. The CDR3 covers 15 residues. CDR3 residues: CASSPQPGDNNEAFF. The CDR3 DNA is TGTGCCAGCAGCCCACAACCGGGGGACAACAATGAAGCTTTCTTT.

V usage is TRBV27 and J usage is TRBJ2-1; TRBD1 matches at 11 bases. V lost 6 bases and J lost 0; bases outside the gene matches: 10. This CDR3 is 18 amino acids long. Germline CDR1 and CDR2: MNHEY and SMNVEV (reference sequence). This CDR3 reads CASRKDRGLMSSYNEQFF. The DNA of the CDR3 is TGTGCCAGCAGAAAGGACAGGGGGCTAATGAGCTCCTACAATGAGCAGTTCTTC.

The chain joins TRBV28 to TRBJ1-5; 8 bases fit TRBD1. The CDR3 extends over 15 amino acids. Germline CDR1 and CDR2: MDHEN and SYDVKM. Germline trimming cut 5 bases from V and 5 bases from J; bases unmatched to any gene: 8. The CDR3 DNA sequence: TGTGCCAGCAGTCGGAGGGGACAGGCAGATCAGCCCCAGCATTTT. Amino acids: CASSRRGQADQPQHF. The complete variable domain, with remaining parts taken from reference TRBV28 and TRBJ1-5, reads DVKVTQSSRYLVKRTGEKVFLECVQDMDHENMFWYRQDPGLGLRLIYFSYDVKMKEKGDIPEGYSVSREKKERFSLILESASTNQTSMYLCASSRRGQADQPQHFGDGTRLSIL.

The rearrangement links TRBV11-1 to TRBJ2-2; D possibly uses TRBD1 or TRBD2 (6 bases each). CDR3 length: 15 amino acids. Between the trimmed V and J ends, which lost 0 bases and 6 bases, there was a span of 11 bases. Per germline, CDR1 SGHAT and CDR2 FQDESV (reference sequence). The CDR3 DNA sequence: TGTGCCAGCAGCTTAGCGTCCGGGGGCGCCGGGGAGCTGTTTTTT. Its protein is CASSLASGGAGELFF. The entire variable domain, with the rest obtained from reference TRBV11-1 and TRBJ2-2, is as follows: EAEVAQSPRYKITEKSQAVAFWCDPISGHATLYWYRQILGQGPELLVQFQDESVVDDSQLPKDRFSAERLKGVDSTLKIQPAELGDSAMYLCASSLASGGAGELFFGEGSRLTVL.

The V and J genes are TRBV5-1 and TRBJ2-7; perhaps TRBD1 as D (6 bases). The CDR3 has 15 amino acids. Trimming left V 3 bases short and J 0 bases short, with 13 bases between. In germline, CDR1 is SGHRS, CDR2 YFSETQ. The CDR3 region is CASSSAQGGSYEQYF. Here the CDR3 DNA reads TGCGCCAGCAGCTCGGCACAGGGTGGCTCCTACGAGCAGTACTTC.

The chain recombines TRBV7-9 with TRBJ2-5; 7 positions agree with TRBD1. The CDR3 has 17 residues. Germline assignment: CDR1 SEHNR and CDR2 FQNEAQ (reference sequence). Trimming at V came to 5 bases and at J to 2 bases, leaving 14 bases not matched to a gene. The CDR3 region is CASSPQLLQGRQETQYF. The CDR3 bases are TGTGCCAGCAGCCCGCAGCTTCTACAGGGGCGTCAAGAGACCCAGTACTTC. The whole variable domain, remainder taken from reference TRBV7-9 and TRBJ2-5, is DTGVSQNPRHKITKRGQNVTFRCDPISEHNRLYWYRQTLGQGPEFLTYFQNEAQLEKSRLLSDRFSAERPKGSFSTLEIQRTEQGDSAMYLCASSPQLLQGRQETQYFGPGTRLLVL.

A single count supports this clone. The chain joins TRBV5-4 to TRBJ2-1; D is uncertain. The V gene's germline CDR1 is SGHNT and CDR2 YYREEE (reference sequence). The CDR3 spans 15 residues. Trimming left V 0 bases short and J 9 bases short, with 16 bases between. The CDR3 DNA reads TGTGCCAGCAGCTTGGCGTCCGCCTTTGTGGGTGAGCAGTTCTTC. Translation gives CASSLASAFVGEQFF.

The chain links TRBV21-1 to TRBJ2-7; TRBD2, the table's D call, was not compared with the DNA. TRBV21-1 is a recognized pseudogene. The CDR3 is 16 amino acids. The CDR3: CASSKARRERSYEQYF. The CDR3 coding sequence is TGTGCCAGCAGCAAAGCCAGGCGGGAGCGCTCCTACGAGCAGTACTTC.

This CDR3 reads CASSVQGLQETQYF. DNA of the CDR3: TGTGCCAGCAGTGTACAGGGCCTCCAAGAGACCCAGTACTTC. The chain carries TRBV2 and TRBJ2-5; the D gene is possibly TRBD1 (6 bases). Trimming removed 4 bases at V and 1 base at J, with 10 bases between. The CDR3 is 14 amino acids. Germline values: CDR1 SNHLY, CDR2 FYNNEI. The complete variable domain, with remaining parts taken from reference TRBV2 and TRBJ2-5, reads EPEVTQTPSHQVTQMGQEVILRCVPISNHLYFYWYRQILGQKVEFLVSFYNNEISEKSEIFDDQFSVERPDGSNFTLKIRSTKLEDSAMYFCASSVQGLQETQYFGPGTRLLVL.

This chain joins TRBV5-1 and TRBJ1-2, with unresolved D. V was clipped by 0 bases and J by 5 bases, with 8 bases between them. The V gene's germline CDR1 is SGHRS and CDR2 YFSETQ. This CDR3 spans 13 amino acids. The CDR3 DNA reads as TGCGCCAGCAGCTTGGATTCAGTGTATGGCTACACCTTC. The encoded protein is CASSLDSVYGYTF.

The chain couples TRBV9 to TRBJ2-1, with 10 bases identical to TRBD2. V was pared by 4 bases and J by 9 bases, with 13 bases of the junction left unmatched. From germline, CDR1 is SGDLS and CDR2 YYNGEE. The CDR3 has 16 amino acids. The CDR3 loop reads CASSPRSQREGSEQFF. The CDR3, as DNA: TGTGCCAGCAGCCCCCGGTCTCAGCGGGAGGGTTCTGAGCAGTTCTTC.